The 17 T cell receptor beta chains below all came from one sample that was sequenced in a study of shared clonotypes between healthy human individuals. Only CD45RO-negative cells positively selected for CCR7 counted as naive CD8 cells, so terminally differentiated effector memory CD45RA+ cells were excluded. Only in-frame clones appear in the TCRdb table, and some are missing; sequencing was by immunoSEQ multiplex PCR. This table holds around 2,000,000 clones, just over 90% found once. The sequenced sample consisted of naive CD8+ T cells from PBMCs. Source of these receptors: a man aged 18-30 years in good health. Some clones in this sample may be carry-over from other donors' samples.

The gene calls are TRBV6-5 and TRBJ2-1; 10 nucleotides align to TRBD1. This CDR3 region has 15 residues. The J segment lost 3 bases and the V segment lost 2 bases, leaving 1 base of the junction unmatched. Germline CDR1 and CDR2: MNHEY and SVGAGI. CDR3 residues: CASSYGQGGYNEQFF. CDR3 bases: TGTGCCAGCAGTTACGGACAGGGGGGCTACAATGAGCAGTTCTTC.

This clone has just one count. Other DNA sequences in this sample translate to the same CDR3. This chain links TRBV19 with TRBJ2-1; TRBD2 aligns across 11 bases. The CDR3 totals 13 residues. J gave up 6 bases and V 8 bases, and 3 bases lay outside the gene matches. The germline CDR1 and CDR2 sequences are LNHDA and SQIVND (reference sequence). The CDR3 DNA reads as TGTGCCAGTCGAACTAGCGGGAGCAATGAGCAGTTCTTC. The encoded protein is CASRTSGSNEQFF.

The chain has TRBV9 and TRBJ2-3; 8 nucleotides match TRBD2. The germline CDR1 and CDR2 sequences are SGDLS and YYNGEE. V was clipped by 4 bases and J by 6 bases; unmatched bases: 13. This CDR3 region has 16 residues. In nucleotides, the CDR3 is TGTGCCAGCAGCCCCCGTACCAGCGGGAGTCCGGATACGCAGTATTTT. Its translation: CASSPRTSGSPDTQYF.

The chain is built from TRBV27 and TRBJ2-4; TRBD2 matches at 9 bases. The length of the CDR3 is 17 residues. With 6 bases clipped from V and 0 bases from J, the junction kept 9 bases outside the gene matches. CDR1 is MNHEY, CDR2 SMNVEV, per germline (reference sequence). The CDR3, as DNA: TGTGCCAGCAGGGGTATAGCGGGAGTACTAGCCAAAAACATTCAGTACTTC. Its protein is CASRGIAGVLAKNIQYF.

The chain links TRBV11-2 to TRBJ2-1, with TRBD2 matching over 7 bases. The CDR3 length is 15 residues. Trimming took 3 bases from V and 5 from J; bases not matched to a gene: 7. Germline values: CDR1 SGHAT, CDR2 FQNNGV. Written as DNA, the CDR3 is TGTGCCAGCAGCTTGAGGGCGGGAGACCACAATGAGCAGTTCTTC. This codes for CASSLRAGDHNEQFF.

The chain combines TRBV4-1 with TRBJ1-5; D is possibly TRBD1 (5 bases). In germline, CDR1 is MGHRA, CDR2 YSYEKL. This CDR3 is 14 amino acids long. With 1 base removed from V and 5 bases from J, the gap between germline ends came to 9 bases. For the CDR3, the DNA is TGCGCCAGCAGCCAAGTTGTAGGGGATCAGCCCCAGCATTTT. Translating gives CASSQVVGDQPQHF.

The chain is built from TRBV7-3 and TRBJ2-3, with D uncertain. This CDR3 spans 15 amino acids. The V end lost 5 bases, the J end lost 1 base, and 13 bases lay between the germline ends. Germline CDR1 and CDR2: SGHTA and FQGTGA. CDR3 amino acids: CASSANIGGTDTQYF. CDR3 sequence (DNA): TGTGCCAGCAGCGCTAACATCGGAGGCACAGATACGCAGTATTTT.

With respect to this clone: This CDR3 is also generated by other DNA sequences in the sample. The V and J genes are TRBV5-6 and TRBJ1-1; D gene ambiguous. The CDR3 totals 11 residues. The germline V gene has CDR1 SGHDT and CDR2 YYEEEE. Trimming removed 2 bases at V and 8 bases at J, with 7 bases between. CDR3 region: CASSFGREAFF. CDR3 DNA: TGTGCCAGCAGCTTTGGTAGAGAAGCTTTCTTT.

This rearrangement joins TRBV11-3 to TRBJ1-1, with 7 positions matching TRBD1. The germline gives CDR1 SGHNT, CDR2 YENEEA. Trimming took 1 base from V and 0 from J; bases not matched to a gene: 2. The CDR3 contains 15 residues. The CDR3 DNA follows: TGTGCCAGCAGCTTAGGTCAGGGGGTGAACACTGAAGCTTTCTTT. Translation gives CASSLGQGVNTEAFF.

This clone was recorded only once. V and J are TRBV10-3 and TRBJ1-1, with D perhaps TRBD1 (5 bases). The CDR3 is 11 residues long. CDR1 and CDR2 (germline): ENHRY, SYGVKD. Trimming cost V 11 bases and J 6 bases, with 13 bases left between them. The DNA for the CDR3 is TGTGCCGTGACGGGGGACGCTGAAGCTTTCTTT. It is translated as CAVTGDAEAFF.

This rearrangement joins TRBV21-1 to TRBJ2-7; the table calls TRBD2, which could not be checked here. TRBV21-1 is a listed pseudogene. The CDR3 has 13 residues. The CDR3 DNA sequence: TGTGCCAGCAGCACAAGCGGGAGCTACGAGCAGTACTTC. This gives the protein CASSTSGSYEQYF.

The chain joins TRBV19 to TRBJ2-7; 7 nucleotides match TRBD2. Germline CDR1 reads LNHDA; CDR2 reads SQIVND (reference sequence). V was pared by 5 bases and J by 2 bases, with 9 bases of the junction left unmatched. This CDR3 is 15 amino acids long. DNA for the CDR3: TGTGCCAGTAGTTGGGGGGGGAGCGGCACCTACGAGCAGTACTTC. This encodes CASSWGGSGTYEQYF.

The chain has TRBV5-1 and TRBJ1-4; a possible D gene is TRBD1 (5 bases). This CDR3 is built from 18 residues. Trimming shortened V by 0 bases and J by 1 base, and 16 bases separated the two germline ends. The germline gives CDR1 SGHRS, CDR2 YFSETQ. CDR3 loop: CASSLDRGGIGTNEKLFF. In DNA, the CDR3 is TGCGCCAGCAGCTTGGATCGCGGGGGAATTGGAACTAATGAAAAACTGTTTTTT.

V is TRBV6-4 and J is TRBJ1-2; D not certain. Deletions cut 2 bases from V and 2 bases from J, with 6 bases between. Germline V gene data show CDR1 as MRHNA and CDR2 as SNTAGT. The CDR3 spans 13 residues. This chain's CDR3 is CASSDRENYGYTF. CDR3 sequence (DNA): TGTGCCAGCAGTGACAGGGAGAACTATGGCTACACCTTC.

This rearrangement joins TRBV27 to TRBJ2-1; the match to TRBD1 covers 7 bases. The CDR3 has 14 amino acids. The junction had 4 bases not matched to a gene; V was cut back by 4 bases and J by 4 bases. The V gene's germline CDR1 is MNHEY and CDR2 SMNVEV (reference sequence). The CDR3, as DNA: TGTGCCAGCAGTTCCAGGACAGGTTACAATGAGCAGTTCTTC. As protein: CASSSRTGYNEQFF.

This chain links TRBV19 with TRBJ1-5; TRBD1 is a possible D gene (5 bases). Trimming pared 3 bases from V and 0 bases from J, leaving 9 bases between. This CDR3 region has 15 residues. Germline CDR1 reads LNHDA; CDR2 reads SQIVND (reference sequence). The CDR3 is CASSMWGDSNQPQHF. The CDR3 nucleotides are TGTGCCAGTAGTATGTGGGGGGATAGCAATCAGCCCCAGCATTTT.

This clone has more than one count but fewer than ten. The chain uses TRBV10-3 and TRBJ2-7; 7 bases match TRBD1. The germline gives CDR1 ENHRY, CDR2 SYGVKD. With 5 bases clipped from V and 3 bases from J, the junction kept 16 bases outside the gene matches. CDR3 length equals 17 residues. For the CDR3, the DNA is TGTGCCATCAGTTCGGGACGGACAGGAACGAATGACTACGAGCAGTACTTC. Its translation is CAISSGRTGTNDYEQYF.